Below, 11 T cell receptor beta chains from the same sample are listed, as sequenced in a study of blood T cell repertoires in COVID-19. The data were produced by immunoSEQ multiplex PCR, yet TCRdb's version contains in-frame clones alone and is incomplete. Of about 350,000 clones in the sample, roughly 84% were seen once. Material for sequencing was PBMCs or T cells enriched from blood (not recorded which). The receptors were sampled from a woman in her 30s who had recovered from COVID-19.

This clone occurred once. This chain joins TRBV3-1 (or the pseudogene TRBV3-2) and TRBJ1-2, with D possibly matching TRBD1 (6 bases). Germline V gives CDR1 LGHDT, CDR2 YNNKEL (reference sequence). Trimming shortened V by 3 bases and J by 4 bases, and 21 bases separated the two germline ends. This CDR3 comprises 17 residues. The CDR3 reads CASSQSTIWDTTYGYTF. CDR3 nucleotide sequence: TGTGCCAGCAGCCAGTCAACAATTTGGGACACCACCTATGGCTACACCTTC.

The chain is built from TRBV2 and TRBJ1-2, with TRBD1 as a possible D gene (6 bases). The CDR3 runs to 13 residues. V was clipped by 6 bases and J by 5 bases, with 13 bases between them. Germline lookup yields CDR1 SNHLY and CDR2 FYNNEI. Here the CDR3 DNA reads TGTGCCAGCAGCAGGGGCAGGGAGTATGGCTACACCTTC. Protein product: CASSRGREYGYTF.

The chain carries TRBV4-1 and TRBJ2-3; 14 bases map to TRBD2. The germline CDR1 and CDR2 sequences are MGHRA and YSYEKL. The CDR3 is 18 residues long. V gave up 4 bases and J gave up 4 bases; unmatched junction bases: 10. The CDR3 loop is CASSRTSGLAGVPDTQYF. CDR3 sequence (DNA): TGCGCCAGCAGCCGAACATCGGGACTAGCGGGGGTACCAGATACGCAGTATTTT.

This chain connects TRBV11-2 to TRBJ1-2; 7 nucleotides match TRBD1. The CDR3 covers 15 residues. J was trimmed by 0 bases and V by 5 bases; bases with no gene match: 6. Per germline, CDR1 SGHAT and CDR2 FQNNGV. In DNA, the CDR3 is TGTGCCAGCAGCCAGACGACAGGGACTAACTATGGCTACACCTTC. It translates to CASSQTTGTNYGYTF.

The V gene is TRBV6-6, the J gene TRBJ2-7; TRBD2 is a possible D gene (7 bases). Germline V lookup: CDR1 MNHNY, CDR2 SVGAGI (reference sequence). Trimming took off 7 bases at V and 2 bases at J, with 21 bases between the two ends. CDR3 length: 16 amino acids. The CDR3 DNA reads TGTGCCAGCAAATTCTCGGGGGGCCCAAAGGCCTACGAGCAGTACTTC. Its translation: CASKFSGGPKAYEQYF.

Concerning this clone itself: The junction departs from the called germline gene at one end, perhaps through a read error. This sample includes further DNA sequences coding for the same CDR3. The chain combines TRBV5-4 with TRBJ2-2; 8 bases line up with TRBD2. The CDR3 covers 15 residues. Germline-derived CDR1 and CDR2 are SGHNT and YYREEE (reference sequence). CDR3 bases: TGTGCCAGCAGCTTGGCAATAGCGGGTAGCGGGGAGTTGTTTTTT. Protein sequence: CASSLAIAGSGELFF.

A few counts support this clone. V gene TRBV5-4 combines with J gene TRBJ1-2; TRBD1 is a possible D gene (5 bases). Deletions cut 4 bases from V and 6 bases from J, with 10 bases between. The CDR3 runs 12 residues. The germline V gene encodes CDR1 SGHNT and CDR2 YYREEE (reference sequence). The CDR3 sequence: CASSPGEHGYTF. DNA for the CDR3: TGTGCCAGCAGCCCGGGGGAGCATGGCTACACCTTC. Using reference TRBV5-4 and TRBJ1-2 for the parts outside the CDR3, the full variable domain is ETGVTQSPTHLIKTRGQQVTLRCSSQSGHNTVSWYQQALGQGPQFIFQYYREEENGRGNFPPRFSGLQFPNYSSELNVNALELDDSALYLCASSPGEHGYTFGSGTRLTVV.

J is TRBJ2-3 and V is TRBV5-5, with 10 bases aligning to TRBD2. Germline trimming cut 4 bases from V and 2 bases from J; bases unmatched to any gene: 16. The V gene's germline CDR1 is SGHKS and CDR2 YYEKEE (reference sequence). The CDR3 runs to 19 residues. The CDR3 reads CASSGASGTSETYTDTQYF. The CDR3, as DNA: TGTGCCAGCAGCGGCGCTTCCGGGACTAGCGAGACGTACACAGATACGCAGTATTTT.

J is TRBJ2-5 and V is TRBV19; a weak D match, TRBD2 (6 bases). CDR3 length: 16 amino acids. CDR1 LNHDA and CDR2 SQIVND come from the germline V gene (reference sequence). The V end was cut by 6 bases, the J end by 1 base, with 18 bases between. This CDR3 reads CASSRGRPGVQETQYF. As DNA, the CDR3 is TGTGCCAGTAGCCGAGGGCGGCCGGGGGTCCAAGAGACCCAGTACTTC.

The chain joins TRBV6-5 to TRBJ1-1; D remains ambiguous. CDR1 MNHEY and CDR2 SVGAGI come from the germline V gene. V lost 6 bases, J lost 2 bases, and 16 bases lay in between. The CDR3 is 15 amino acids. The DNA for the CDR3 is TGTGCCAGCAGATCCTCGGGATCCAGAAACACTGAAGCTTTCTTT. Amino acids: CASRSSGSRNTEAFF.

This rearrangement joins TRBV12-3 or TRBV12-4 to TRBJ2-7; D is perhaps TRBD1 (6 bases). CDR3 length equals 13 residues. The V gene lost 0 bases and the J gene lost 5 bases, with 8 bases spanning the gap. The CDR3 here is CASSLATGNEQYF. In DNA, the CDR3 is TGTGCCAGCAGTTTAGCAACAGGGAACGAGCAGTACTTC.